The source of this T cell receptor (beta chain) is a study of sequential checkpoint blockade in melanoma. Across the study: First-line arms were nivolumab then ipilimumab, or the reverse, randomized 1:1. Each arm's sequence ended with maintenance nivolumab.

The treatment: randomized to nivolumab then ipilimumab (arm A) or the reverse (arm B). None of the patients previously received DNA-damaging chemotherapy. This clone was observed a few times. Its antigen remains unidentified. General study findings and limits: Rising tumor T-cell fraction and clonality meant about 30 times likelier benefit.

Germline assignment: CDR1 SGDLS and CDR2 YYNGEE. Trimming took 0 bases from V and 6 from J; bases not matched to a gene: 7. This CDR3 spans 15 amino acids. Using immunoSEQ multiplex PCR, the repertoire was profiled, and TCRdb retains in-frame clones only, with some absent. The data contain a few thousand clones, roughly 18% of them singletons. The clonotype comes from a human donor with melanoma. The sample consisted of tumor tissue (inferred from file names), taken from a patient given nivolumab and ipilimumab in sequence. The gene calls are TRBV9 and TRBJ2-3; 7 bases match TRBD2. CDR3 nucleotide sequence: TGTGCCAGCAGCGTAGCCGGTAGGGAGGGTGATACGCAGTATTTT. Its translation: CASSVAGREGDTQYF.